This TCR beta chain was identified in a study of T cell responses to AZD1222 COVID-19 vaccine. General observations from the study: Mostly white British, mostly female donors; authors suggested clonal diversity may be underestimated.

Measured with immunoSEQ multiplex PCR; TCRdb has only the in-frame clones, and not every one. This sample has 150,000 to 160,000 clones, with over 85% found just once. This clone has only a few counts. The target antigen is unknown. This receptor was taken from an adult in good health. Source: peripheral blood, taken on day 0 of AZD1222 vaccination.

In nucleotides, the CDR3 is TGTGCCAGCAGCCAATGGACAGGGCCCTACGAGCAGTACTTC. This sequence encodes CASSQWTGPYEQYF. The rearrangement uses TRBV3-1 (or the pseudogene TRBV3-2) and TRBJ2-7; 8 nucleotides agree with TRBD1. In germline, CDR1 is LGHDT, CDR2 YNNKEL (reference sequence). Losses at the gene ends were 2 bases for V and 2 bases for J; bases not matched to a gene: 2. The length of the CDR3 is 14 residues.